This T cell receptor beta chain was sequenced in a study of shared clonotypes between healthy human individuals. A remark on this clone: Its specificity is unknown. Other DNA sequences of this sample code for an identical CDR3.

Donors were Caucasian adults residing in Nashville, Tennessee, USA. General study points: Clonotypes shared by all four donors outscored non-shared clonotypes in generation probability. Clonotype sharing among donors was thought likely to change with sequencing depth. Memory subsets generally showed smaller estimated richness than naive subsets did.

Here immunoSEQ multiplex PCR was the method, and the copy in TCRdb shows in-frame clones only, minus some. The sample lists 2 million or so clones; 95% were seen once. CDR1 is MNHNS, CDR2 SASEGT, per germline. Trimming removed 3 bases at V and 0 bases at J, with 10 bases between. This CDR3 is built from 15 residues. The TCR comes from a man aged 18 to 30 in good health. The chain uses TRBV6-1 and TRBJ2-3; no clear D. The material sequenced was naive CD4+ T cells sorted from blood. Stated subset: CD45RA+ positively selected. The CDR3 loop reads CASSDTRSSTDTQYF. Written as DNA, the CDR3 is TGTGCCAGCAGTGACACTCGATCTAGCACAGATACGCAGTATTTT.